Presented here are 6 T cell receptor beta chains from one specimen sequenced in a study of blood T cell repertoires in COVID-19. The method was immunoSEQ multiplex PCR; TCRdb's version includes in-frame clones alone and lacks a portion of them. The sample contains over 250,000 clones, about nine tenths of which appear only once. The sequenced sample was peripheral blood. These receptors were collected from a woman aged 40 to 50 who had recovered from COVID-19.

The chain carries TRBV15 and TRBJ2-5; a possible D gene is TRBD2 (6 bases). V was cut by 3 bases and J by 5 bases, with 19 bases left in between. This CDR3 contains 16 residues. CDR1 is LNHNV and CDR2 is YYDKDF in the germline V gene (reference sequence). The chain's CDR3 is CATSSAGAGPRETQYF. CDR3 nucleotides: TGTGCCACCAGCAGTGCCGGCGCGGGGCCCAGGGAGACCCAGTACTTC.

V and J are TRBV5-6 and TRBJ1-4; D gene uncertain. Germline V gene lookup returns CDR1 SGHDT and CDR2 YYEEEE. Trimming pared 6 bases from V and 8 bases from J, leaving 17 bases between. This CDR3 spans 14 amino acids. The CDR3 loop is CASTLMPLEEKLFF. The CDR3 DNA follows: TGTGCCAGCACCTTAATGCCCTTAGAAGAAAAACTGTTTTTT.

V and J are TRBV3-1 (or the pseudogene TRBV3-2) and TRBJ2-7; 16 bases match TRBD2. Per the germline V gene, CDR1 is LGHDT and CDR2 is YNNKEL (reference sequence). The ends lost 2 bases at V and 4 bases at J; junction bases unmatched: 8. This CDR3 region has 18 residues. In DNA, the CDR3 is TGTGCCAGCAGCCAAATCCCGGGACTAGCGGGGGGGCTGTACGAGCAGTACTTC. This encodes CASSQIPGLAGGLYEQYF.

The chain is built from TRBV27 and TRBJ1-5; possibly TRBD1 for D (6 bases). CDR3 length: 16 amino acids. Trimming took off 2 bases at V and 5 bases at J, with 16 bases between the two ends. CDR1 and CDR2 from the germline V gene are MNHEY and SMNVEV (reference sequence). Here the CDR3 DNA reads TGTGCCAGCAGTTTAAGGGGGGGACGAGGGGATCAGCCCCAGCATTTT. Translating it yields CASSLRGGRGDQPQHF.

This clone was counted a few times. J is TRBJ1-5 and V is TRBV10-2, with D unresolved. The CDR3 has 12 amino acids. Germline V lookup: CDR1 WSHSY, CDR2 SAAADI. With 6 bases removed from V and 3 bases from J, the gap between germline ends came to 6 bases. CDR3 residues: CASRQSNQPQHF. CDR3 nucleotide sequence: TGCGCCAGCAGGCAGTCCAATCAGCCCCAGCATTTT.

This sequence joins TRBV7-9 and TRBJ1-4; 12 nucleotides align to TRBD1. The CDR3 sequence is 18 residues long. Germline-derived CDR1 and CDR2 are SEHNR and FQNEAQ (reference sequence). V dropped 5 bases and J dropped 6; count of bases not matched to a gene: 13. DNA for the CDR3: TGTGCCAGCAGCCGTGGGACAGGGGGCTTTTCTTCTCATGAAAAACTGTTTTTT. The encoded protein is CASSRGTGGFSSHEKLFF.